The clone carrying this TCR beta chain occurred many times. J lost 9 bases, V lost 2 bases, and 9 bases had no gene match. Germline V gene sequence: CDR1 KGHDR, CDR2 SFDVKD. The CDR3 is 15 residues long. This sample is part of a study of early T cells in non-severe SARS-CoV-2 infection. The TCR library protocol attached unique molecular identifiers to the individual cDNA molecules. TCRdb used MiXCR to reprocess the 5' RACE reads, holding one entry per CDR3 protein. Among 25,000 to 35,000 distinct CDR3 sequences listed, 5.5% to 8% were seen once. Input material: whole blood. The source is an adult who was a healthcare worker with PCR-confirmed SARS-CoV-2 infection or an uninfected control (not recorded which). This chain links TRBV24-1 with TRBJ2-1; 7 positions agree with TRBD1. The DNA of the CDR3 is TGTGCCACCAGTGATTCCAAATCTTACAGGGGTGAGCAGTTCTTC. Its protein is CATSDSKSYRGEQFF.